The present entry profiles one TCR beta chain with its context. Its antigen is unknown. V was pared by 4 bases and J by 4 bases, with 14 bases between. In germline, CDR1 is GTSNPN, CDR2 SVGIG (reference sequence). The CDR3 consists of 14 residues. The sample comes from a study of T cell responses to AZD1222 COVID-19 vaccine. Sequencing used immunoSEQ multiplex PCR; TCRdb keeps in-frame clones, though not all of them. Among roughly 93,000 clones listed, roughly 90% were seen once. The study, taken as a whole, reports: White British ancestry dominated among donors, who included more females, and clonal diversity was possibly underestimated. Without day 14 samples, only post-peak T cell repertoires were studied.

The input for sequencing was peripheral blood, taken on day 0 of AZD1222 vaccination. The chain has TRBV30 and TRBJ2-4, with a possible D match to TRBD1 (7 bases). The receptor was derived from an adult in good health. The CDR3 is CAWKIRGTKNIQYF. The CDR3 nucleotides read TGTGCCTGGAAGATCAGGGGGACTAAAAACATTCAGTACTTC.